The clone carrying this T cell receptor beta chain was recorded at least ten times. The source of the sample is a study of T cells after yellow fever vaccination. TCRdb re-called the 5' RACE reads with MiXCR, one entry per CDR3 protein. In the table there are approximately 340,000 distinct CDR3 sequences, approximately 9% of which are singletons. CDR1 SGHTA and CDR2 FQGNSA come from the germline V gene. The CDR3 is made up of 14 amino acids. V was pared by 5 bases and J by 5 bases, with 4 bases of the junction left unmatched. The receptor comes from a man aged 18 to 30 who received the YFV17D yellow fever vaccine. The chain carries TRBV7-2 and TRBJ2-5, with 11 bases fitting TRBD1. The source was PBMCs, collected on the day of the first yellow fever vaccination. CDR3 sequence reads: CASSLDRGHETQYF. For the CDR3, the DNA is TGTGCCAGCAGCCTGGACAGGGGGCACGAGACCCAGTACTTC.